This T cell receptor beta chain was found in a study of response to subunit inactivated influenza vaccine. Trimming shortened V by 4 bases and J by 3 bases, and 7 bases separated the two germline ends. The germline gives CDR1 SGHTA, CDR2 FQGNSA. The CDR3 totals 13 residues. TCRdb reprocessed the RT-PCR reads with MiXCR, giving one entry per CDR3 protein. The sample has approximately 530,000 distinct CDR3 sequences, 6% to 9% seen once. Study findings and constraints: There was a suggestion from the authors that each seasonal influenza vaccination recruits few new T cells.

This clonotype was detected ten times or more. Its antigen is unknown. The sequencing here drew on PBMCs from blood, taken approximately 25 months after vaccination. The sequence derives from a man in his fifties or sixties who received an inactivated influenza vaccine. The chain is built from TRBV7-2 and TRBJ1-5; D unclear. The CDR3 DNA reads as TGTGCCAGCAGCTCCGATCTCAATCAGCCCCAGCATTTT. It specifies CASSSDLNQPQHF.